This record looks at one TCR beta chain sequence and its context. Its matching antigen is unknown. The data derive from a study of T cell repertoires in cytomegalovirus infection. In TCRdb, the reads were re-called with MiXCR into one record per CDR3 protein. The sample records roughly 500,000 distinct CDR3 sequences, 30% to 40% being singletons. Germline CDR1 reads SGHTA; CDR2 reads FQGNSA. The CDR3 sequence is 16 residues long. Trimming took 4 bases from V and 6 from J; bases not matched to a gene: 9. The TCR sequence derives from a human donor in good health (CMV status not recorded). Some clones in this sample may be carry-over from other donors' samples. Here the sequenced sample was cultured PBMCs, taken from culture after CMV antigen stimulation. The genes are TRBV7-2 and TRBJ2-1; 10 bases are a match to TRBD1. The CDR3 nucleotides are TGTGCCAGCAGCTCAGCCTGGACAGGGGGGTTCAATGAGCAGTTCTTC. Encoded protein: CASSSAWTGGFNEQFF.